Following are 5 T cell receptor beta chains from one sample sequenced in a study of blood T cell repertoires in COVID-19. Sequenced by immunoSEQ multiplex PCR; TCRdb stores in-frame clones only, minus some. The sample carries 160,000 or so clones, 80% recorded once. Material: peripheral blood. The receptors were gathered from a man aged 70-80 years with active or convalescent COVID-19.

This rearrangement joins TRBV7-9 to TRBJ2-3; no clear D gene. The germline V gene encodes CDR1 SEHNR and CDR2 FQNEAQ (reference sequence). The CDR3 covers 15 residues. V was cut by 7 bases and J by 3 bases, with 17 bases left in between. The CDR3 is CASTLRLGSTDTQYF. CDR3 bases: TGTGCCAGCACCCTCCGACTTGGAAGTACAGATACGCAGTATTTT.

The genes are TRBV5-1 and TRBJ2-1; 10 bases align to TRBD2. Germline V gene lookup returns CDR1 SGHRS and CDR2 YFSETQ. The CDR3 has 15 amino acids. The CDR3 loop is CVTALLAGARGEQFF. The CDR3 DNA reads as TGCGTAACAGCCCTCCTAGCGGGGGCTCGGGGTGAGCAGTTCTTC.

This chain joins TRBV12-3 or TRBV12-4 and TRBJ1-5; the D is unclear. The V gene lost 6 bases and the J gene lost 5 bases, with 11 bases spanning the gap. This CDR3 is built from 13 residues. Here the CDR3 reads CASRGGEYQPQHF. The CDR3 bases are TGTGCCAGCAGGGGAGGAGAGTATCAGCCCCAGCATTTT.

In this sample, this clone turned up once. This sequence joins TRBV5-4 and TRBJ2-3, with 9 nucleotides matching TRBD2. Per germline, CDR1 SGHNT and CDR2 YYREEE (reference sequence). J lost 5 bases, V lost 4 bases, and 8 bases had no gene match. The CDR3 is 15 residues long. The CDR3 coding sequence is TGTGCCAGCAGCCCACAAGCGGGAGGAAGAGATACGCAGTATTTT. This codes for CASSPQAGGRDTQYF.

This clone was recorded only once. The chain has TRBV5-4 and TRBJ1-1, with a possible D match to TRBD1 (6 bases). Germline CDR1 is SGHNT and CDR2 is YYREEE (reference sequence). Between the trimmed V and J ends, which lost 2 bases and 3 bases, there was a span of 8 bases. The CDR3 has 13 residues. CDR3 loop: CASSFRQDTEAFF. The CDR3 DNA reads TGTGCCAGCAGCTTCAGACAGGACACTGAAGCTTTCTTT.